The source of this T cell receptor (beta chain) is a study of blood T cell repertoires in COVID-19. Study details: Samples representing acute and convalescent COVID-19 were sourced from the United States, Italy and Spain. T cells, B-cell-depleted T cells, or PBMCs supplied cDNA or gDNA.

In the authors' methods: From reference gene primer amplification, estimates of nucleated cell counts were derived. TCRdb keeps only in-frame clones here, not all; method: immunoSEQ multiplex PCR. V and J calls and clone size are those listed in that table; D and trimming were worked out from the DNA. The table records about 210,000 clones, 75% to 85% of them present only once. Per germline, CDR1 SGHRS and CDR2 YFSETQ. Trimming cost V 0 bases and J 3 bases; bases outside gene matches: 5. The CDR3 covers 15 residues. The sequenced material came from peripheral blood. This receptor was taken from a human donor in a cohort sampled during active COVID-19. The gene calls are TRBV5-1 and TRBJ2-5; 7 nucleotides align to TRBD2. The CDR3 DNA reads as TGCGCCAGCAGCTTGGCCCCTGGGGGGGAAGAGACCCAGTACTTC. Translation gives CASSLAPGGEETQYF.